The rows below give T cell receptor beta chains drawn from one sample of a study of blood T cell repertoires in COVID-19. Profiled with immunoSEQ multiplex PCR; TCRdb holds only in-frame clones, not every one. The sample records tens of thousands of clones, under 85% being singletons. The sequencing input was peripheral blood. These receptors came from a human donor in a cohort sampled during active COVID-19. Both conserved end residues are trimmed from each CDR3. Each record gives: V gene, J gene, CDR3 protein.

v_call: TRBV27; j_call: TRBJ2-7; cdr3_aa: ASRAQGPYEQY
v_call: TRBV29-1; j_call: TRBJ2-3; cdr3_aa: SVAGVVTDTQY
v_call: TRBV7-9; j_call: TRBJ1-1; cdr3_aa: ASSLTSVNTEAF
v_call: TRBV7-2; j_call: TRBJ1-2; cdr3_aa: ASSQQGAYGYT
v_call: TRBV24-1; j_call: TRBJ2-1; cdr3_aa: ATSGFDRGSYNEQF
v_call: TRBV7-9; j_call: TRBJ1-1; cdr3_aa: ASSLLLTGGTEAF
v_call: TRBV19; j_call: TRBJ2-7; cdr3_aa: ASSVGGRPSYEQY
v_call: TRBV27; j_call: TRBJ2-7; cdr3_aa: ASSFGKRNEQY
v_call: TRBV5-1; j_call: TRBJ2-3; cdr3_aa: ASSFSGTSGSTDTQY
v_call: TRBV19; j_call: TRBJ2-7; cdr3_aa: ASSIAAGGANEQY
v_call: TRBV6-6; j_call: TRBJ2-2; cdr3_aa: ASSLRPGTSGRAGELF
v_call: TRBV6-5; j_call: TRBJ1-1; cdr3_aa: ASSIQGARYTEAF
v_call: TRBV27; j_call: TRBJ2-7; cdr3_aa: ASSLDWQDEQY
v_call: TRBV7-2; j_call: TRBJ2-7; cdr3_aa: ASSLNRVGLAGDEQY
v_call: TRBV7-3; j_call: TRBJ2-2; cdr3_aa: ASSLSGTVGELF
v_call: TRBV24-1; j_call: TRBJ2-7; cdr3_aa: ATSETGGSYEQY
v_call: TRBV4-1; j_call: TRBJ2-7; cdr3_aa: ASSQYPGQGAYEQY
v_call: TRBV19; j_call: TRBJ2-1; cdr3_aa: ASSGTSGRRSSYNEQF
v_call: TRBV5-1; j_call: TRBJ2-1; cdr3_aa: ASSLAREGQGGEQF
v_call: TRBV7-2; j_call: TRBJ1-1; cdr3_aa: ASSLLAEAF
v_call: TRBV11-1; j_call: TRBJ2-7; cdr3_aa: ASSTRDTVSYEQY
v_call: TRBV4-2; j_call: TRBJ1-2; cdr3_aa: ASSQVGQDANYGYT
v_call: TRBV6-2/TRBV6-3; j_call: TRBJ2-3; cdr3_aa: ASSSPGGETDTQY
v_call: TRBV25-1; j_call: TRBJ2-7; cdr3_aa: ASSERSVAGSSYEQY
v_call: TRBV15; j_call: TRBJ2-2; cdr3_aa: ATSRVGTSGTGELF
v_call: TRBV6-2/TRBV6-3; j_call: TRBJ2-7; cdr3_aa: ASSYKSGYPGYEQY
v_call: TRBV9; j_call: TRBJ2-7; cdr3_aa: ASSEGLLNYEQY
v_call: TRBV7-8; j_call: TRBJ1-2; cdr3_aa: ASSLEETNYGYT
v_call: TRBV10-3; j_call: TRBJ1-2; cdr3_aa: AISESSGPNYGYT
v_call: TRBV4-2; j_call: TRBJ2-3; cdr3_aa: ASSSPTSGRLDPSTDTQY
v_call: TRBV3-1/TRBV3-2; j_call: TRBJ1-1; cdr3_aa: ASSVVQLGDEAF